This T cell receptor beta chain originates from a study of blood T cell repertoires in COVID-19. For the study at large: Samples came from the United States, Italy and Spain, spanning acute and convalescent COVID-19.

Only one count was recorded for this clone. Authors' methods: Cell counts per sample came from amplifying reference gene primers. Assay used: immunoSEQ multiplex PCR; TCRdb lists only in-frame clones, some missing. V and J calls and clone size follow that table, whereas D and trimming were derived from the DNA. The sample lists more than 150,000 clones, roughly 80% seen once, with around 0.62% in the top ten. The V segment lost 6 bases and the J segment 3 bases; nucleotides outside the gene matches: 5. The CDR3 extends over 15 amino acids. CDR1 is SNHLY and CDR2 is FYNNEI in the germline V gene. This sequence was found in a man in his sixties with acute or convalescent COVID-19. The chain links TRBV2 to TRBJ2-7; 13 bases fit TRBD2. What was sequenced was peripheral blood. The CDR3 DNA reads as TGTGCCAGCAGCCTCGGACTAGCGGGAGTCTACGAGCAGTACTTC. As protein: CASSLGLAGVYEQYF.